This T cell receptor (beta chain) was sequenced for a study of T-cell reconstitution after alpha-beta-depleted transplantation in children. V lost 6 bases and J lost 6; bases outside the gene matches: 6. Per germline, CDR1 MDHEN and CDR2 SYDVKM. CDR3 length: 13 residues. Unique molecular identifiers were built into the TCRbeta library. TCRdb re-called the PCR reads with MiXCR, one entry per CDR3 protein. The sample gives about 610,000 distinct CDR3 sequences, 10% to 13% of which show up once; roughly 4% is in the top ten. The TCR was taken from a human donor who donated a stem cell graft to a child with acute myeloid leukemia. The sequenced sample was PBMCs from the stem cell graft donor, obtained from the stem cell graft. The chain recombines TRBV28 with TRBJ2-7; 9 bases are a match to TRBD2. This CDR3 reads CASRTGLATEQYF. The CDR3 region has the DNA TGTGCCAGCAGGACGGGACTAGCCACCGAGCAGTACTTC.